This passage covers 8 T cell receptor beta chains from one sample sequenced in a study of T cell responses to AZD1222 COVID-19 vaccine. The method was immunoSEQ multiplex PCR; TCRdb's version includes in-frame clones alone and lacks a portion of them. The data show 95,000 to 150,000 clones, 87% seen once. Specimen: peripheral blood, collected on day 0 of AZD1222 vaccination. All receptors derive from an adult in good health.

This chain connects TRBV24-1 to TRBJ1-4, with TRBD1 as a possible D gene (5 bases). V was clipped by 5 bases and J by 7 bases, with 16 bases between them. The germline V gene has CDR1 KGHDR and CDR2 SFDVKD. This CDR3 comprises 15 residues. CDR3 nucleotide sequence: TGTGCCACCAGTGCGGGGGAGAGCCTCGGTGAAAAACTGTTTTTT. The encoded protein is CATSAGESLGEKLFF.

The chain carries TRBV30 and TRBJ1-1, with D perhaps matching TRBD1 (6 bases). CDR1 and CDR2 (germline): GTSNPN, SVGIG (reference sequence). V gave up 5 bases and J gave up 4 bases, with 14 bases separating them. CDR3 length: 13 amino acids. DNA for the CDR3: TGTGCCTGGGAGGGGGGTTCAGGCACTGAAGCTTTCTTT. Translated: CAWEGGSGTEAFF.

This chain uses TRBV12-3 or TRBV12-4 with TRBJ2-4; the D is unclear. The CDR3 is made up of 13 amino acids. The V end lost 5 bases, the J end lost 0 bases, and 5 bases lay between the germline ends. The CDR3, as DNA: TGTGCCAGCAGTCCCGTAGCCAAAAACATTCAGTACTTC. Protein: CASSPVAKNIQYF.

This clone came up once. This chain connects TRBV5-5 to TRBJ2-5; the D gene could be TRBD1 or TRBD2 (5 bases each). Germline CDR1 SGHKS, CDR2 YYEKEE (reference sequence). The V gene lost 0 bases and the J gene lost 3 bases, with 9 bases spanning the gap. This CDR3 contains 14 residues. As DNA, the CDR3 is TGTGCCAGCAGCTTGGTTGGGGGAGAAGAGACCCAGTACTTC. Translating it yields CASSLVGGEETQYF.

V usage is TRBV5-1 and J usage is TRBJ1-1; TRBD1 is a possible D gene (6 bases). Trimming pared 5 bases from V and 0 bases from J, leaving 20 bases between. Per germline, CDR1 SGHRS and CDR2 YFSETQ. The CDR3 is 17 amino acids. Here the CDR3 reads CASSQVTGWSMNTEAFF. CDR3 nucleotide sequence: TGCGCCAGCAGTCAAGTAACAGGGTGGAGTATGAACACTGAAGCTTTCTTT.

The chain employs TRBV5-6 and TRBJ2-7; D is unresolved. CDR3 size: 14 residues. V gave up 7 bases and J gave up 0 bases, with 14 bases separating them. Germline V gene lookup returns CDR1 SGHDT and CDR2 YYEEEE. The CDR3 here is CASSRAARSYEQYF. CDR3 in DNA: TGTGCCAGCTCCCGGGCAGCGCGCTCCTACGAGCAGTACTTC.

The chain recombines TRBV28 with TRBJ1-2; tentative D call: TRBD1 (5 bases). Germline CDR1 MDHEN, CDR2 SYDVKM. V was shortened by 3 bases and J by 4 bases, with 15 bases between the two germline ends. The CDR3 spans 15 residues. CDR3 DNA: TGTGCCAGCAGTTTTGGGGGGGGAGGAAGCTATGGCTACACCTTC. Amino acids: CASSFGGGGSYGYTF.

This clone came up once. This chain connects TRBV2 to TRBJ2-7, with D uncertain. The germline CDR1 and CDR2 sequences are SNHLY and FYNNEI. Trimming removed 1 base at V and 2 bases at J, with 9 bases between. CDR3 size: 14 residues. The CDR3 DNA follows: TGTGCCAGCAGTGAAGGGGGTGGGACCTACGAGCAGTACTTC. Translating it yields CASSEGGGTYEQYF.